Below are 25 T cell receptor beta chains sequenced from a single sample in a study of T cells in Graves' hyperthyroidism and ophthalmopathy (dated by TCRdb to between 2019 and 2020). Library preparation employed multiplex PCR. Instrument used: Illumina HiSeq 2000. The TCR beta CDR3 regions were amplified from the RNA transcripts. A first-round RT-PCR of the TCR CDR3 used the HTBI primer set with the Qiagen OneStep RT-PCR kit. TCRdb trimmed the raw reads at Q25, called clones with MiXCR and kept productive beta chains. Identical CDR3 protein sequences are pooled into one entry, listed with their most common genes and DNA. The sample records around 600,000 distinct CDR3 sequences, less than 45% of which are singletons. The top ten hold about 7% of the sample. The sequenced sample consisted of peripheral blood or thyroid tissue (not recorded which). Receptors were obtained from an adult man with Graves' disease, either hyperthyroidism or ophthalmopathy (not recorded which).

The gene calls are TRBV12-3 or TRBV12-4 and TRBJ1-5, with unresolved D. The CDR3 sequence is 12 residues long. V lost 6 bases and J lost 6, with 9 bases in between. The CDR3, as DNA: TGTGCCAGCAGAAAGGCAGCTCAGCCCCAGCATTTT. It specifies CASRKAAQPQHF.

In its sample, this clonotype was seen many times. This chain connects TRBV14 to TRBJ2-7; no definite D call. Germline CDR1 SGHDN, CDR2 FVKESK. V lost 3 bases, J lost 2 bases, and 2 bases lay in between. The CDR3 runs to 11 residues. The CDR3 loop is CASSHAYEQYF. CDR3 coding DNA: TGTGCCAGCAGCCATGCCTACGAGCAGTACTTC. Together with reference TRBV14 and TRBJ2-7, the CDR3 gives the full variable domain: EAGVTQFPSHSVIEKGQTVTLRCDPISGHDNLYWYRRVMGKEIKFLLHFVKESKQDESGMPNNRFLAERTGGTYSTLKVQPAELEDSGVYFCASSHAYEQYFGPGTRLTVT.

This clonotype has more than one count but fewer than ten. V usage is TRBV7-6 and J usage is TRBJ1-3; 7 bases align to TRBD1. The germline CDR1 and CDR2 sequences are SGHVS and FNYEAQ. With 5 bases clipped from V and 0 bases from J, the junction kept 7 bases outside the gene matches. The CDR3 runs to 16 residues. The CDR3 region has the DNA TGTGCCAGCAGCATAGACAGGGTCTACTCTGGAAACACCATATATTTT. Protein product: CASSIDRVYSGNTIYF.

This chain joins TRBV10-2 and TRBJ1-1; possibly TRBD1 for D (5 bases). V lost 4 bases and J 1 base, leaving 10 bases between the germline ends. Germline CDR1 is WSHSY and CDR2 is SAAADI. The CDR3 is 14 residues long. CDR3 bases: TGCGCCAGCAGTGTAGCAGGGAGGAACACTGAAGCTTTCTTT. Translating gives CASSVAGRNTEAFF.

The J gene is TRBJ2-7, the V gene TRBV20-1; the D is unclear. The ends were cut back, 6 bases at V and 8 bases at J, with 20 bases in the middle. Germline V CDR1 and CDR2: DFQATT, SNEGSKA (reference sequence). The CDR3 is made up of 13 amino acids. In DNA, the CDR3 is TGCAGTGCCGCTGGTGGGGATGAGCCCCAGCAGTACTTC. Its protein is CSAAGGDEPQQYF.

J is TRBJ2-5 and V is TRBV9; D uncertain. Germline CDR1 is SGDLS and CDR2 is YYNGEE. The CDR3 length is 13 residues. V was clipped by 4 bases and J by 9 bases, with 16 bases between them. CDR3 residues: CASSISENQPQYF. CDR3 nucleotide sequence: TGTGCCAGCAGCATCAGCGAAAATCAGCCCCAGTACTTC.

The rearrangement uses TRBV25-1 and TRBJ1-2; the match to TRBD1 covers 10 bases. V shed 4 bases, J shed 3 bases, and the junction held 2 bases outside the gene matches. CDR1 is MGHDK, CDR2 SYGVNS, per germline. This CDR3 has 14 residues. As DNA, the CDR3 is TGTGCCAGCAGTGGAGGGACAGGGGACTATGGCTACACCTTC. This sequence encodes CASSGGTGDYGYTF.

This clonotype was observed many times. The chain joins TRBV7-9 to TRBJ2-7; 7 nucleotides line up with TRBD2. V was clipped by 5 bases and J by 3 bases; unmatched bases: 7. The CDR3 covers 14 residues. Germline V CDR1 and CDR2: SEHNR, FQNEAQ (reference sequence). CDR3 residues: CASSLFERDYEQYF. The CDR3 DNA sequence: TGTGCCAGCAGCCTGTTTGAGCGGGACTACGAGCAGTACTTC.

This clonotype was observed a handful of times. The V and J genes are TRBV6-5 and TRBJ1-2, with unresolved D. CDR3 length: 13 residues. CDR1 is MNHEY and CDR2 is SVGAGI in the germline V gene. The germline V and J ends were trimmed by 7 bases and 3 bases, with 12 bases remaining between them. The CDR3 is CASITGVDYGYTF. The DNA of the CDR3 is TGTGCCAGCATCACTGGGGTCGACTATGGCTACACCTTC.

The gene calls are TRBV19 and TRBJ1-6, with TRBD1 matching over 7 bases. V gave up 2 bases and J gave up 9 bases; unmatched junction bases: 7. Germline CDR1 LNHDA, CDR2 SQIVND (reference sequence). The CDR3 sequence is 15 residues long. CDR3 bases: TGTGCCAGTAGTATAAAGGGGGCGCCGATTTCACCCCTCCACTTT. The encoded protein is CASSIKGAPISPLHF.

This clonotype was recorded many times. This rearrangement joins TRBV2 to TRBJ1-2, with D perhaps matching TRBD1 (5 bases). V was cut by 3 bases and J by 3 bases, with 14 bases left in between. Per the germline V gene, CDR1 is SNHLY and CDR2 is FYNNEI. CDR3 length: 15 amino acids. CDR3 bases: TGTGCCAGCAGTGATGGGGCCAGGGTGGACTATGGCTACACCTTC. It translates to CASSDGARVDYGYTF.

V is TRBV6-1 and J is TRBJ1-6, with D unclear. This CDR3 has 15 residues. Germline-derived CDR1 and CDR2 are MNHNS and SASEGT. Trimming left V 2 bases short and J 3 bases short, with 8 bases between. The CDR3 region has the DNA TGTGCCAGCAGTGAATCTCATCTCTATAATTCACCCCTCCACTTT. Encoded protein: CASSESHLYNSPLHF.

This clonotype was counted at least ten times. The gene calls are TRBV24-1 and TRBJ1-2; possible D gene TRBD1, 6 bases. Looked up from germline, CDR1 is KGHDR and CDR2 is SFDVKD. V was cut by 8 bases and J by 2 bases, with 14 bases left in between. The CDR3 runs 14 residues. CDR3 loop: CATTVGQTNYGYTF. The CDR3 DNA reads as TGTGCCACCACTGTAGGACAGACAAACTATGGCTACACCTTC.

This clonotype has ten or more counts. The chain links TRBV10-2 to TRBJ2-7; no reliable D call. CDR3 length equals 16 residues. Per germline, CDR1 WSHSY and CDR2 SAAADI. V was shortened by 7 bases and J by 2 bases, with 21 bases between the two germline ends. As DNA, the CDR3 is TGCGCCAGCACTTCCCCGGCGACGGATACAACCTACGAGCAGTACTTC. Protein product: CASTSPATDTTYEQYF.

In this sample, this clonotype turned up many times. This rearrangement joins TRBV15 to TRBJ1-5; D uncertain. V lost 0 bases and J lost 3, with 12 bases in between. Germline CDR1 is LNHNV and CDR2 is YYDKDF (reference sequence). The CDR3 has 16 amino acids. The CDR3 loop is CATSRDKLQFNQPQHF. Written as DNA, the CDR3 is TGTGCCACCAGCAGAGATAAGTTGCAGTTCAATCAGCCCCAGCATTTT.

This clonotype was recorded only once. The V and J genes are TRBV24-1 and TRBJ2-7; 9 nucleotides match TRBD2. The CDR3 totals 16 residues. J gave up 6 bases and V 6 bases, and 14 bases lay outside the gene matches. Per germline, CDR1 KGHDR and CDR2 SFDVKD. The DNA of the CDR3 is TGTGCCACCAGTAGTCCAATAGCGGGAGCGGCTTCCGAGCAGTACTTC. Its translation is CATSSPIAGAASEQYF.

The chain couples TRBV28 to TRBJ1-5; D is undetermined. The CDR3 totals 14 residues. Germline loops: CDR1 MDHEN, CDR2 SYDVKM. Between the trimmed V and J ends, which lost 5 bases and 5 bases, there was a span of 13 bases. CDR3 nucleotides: TGTGCCAGCAGTGAAAGGGAAATGGATCAGCCCCAGCATTTT. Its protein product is CASSEREMDQPQHF.

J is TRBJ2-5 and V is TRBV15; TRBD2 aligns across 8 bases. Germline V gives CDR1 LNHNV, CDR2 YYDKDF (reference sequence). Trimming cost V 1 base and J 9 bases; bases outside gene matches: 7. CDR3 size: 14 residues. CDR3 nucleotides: TGTGCCACCAGCAGAGTGGCGGGGGGCCAGCCCCAGTACTTC. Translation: CATSRVAGGQPQYF.

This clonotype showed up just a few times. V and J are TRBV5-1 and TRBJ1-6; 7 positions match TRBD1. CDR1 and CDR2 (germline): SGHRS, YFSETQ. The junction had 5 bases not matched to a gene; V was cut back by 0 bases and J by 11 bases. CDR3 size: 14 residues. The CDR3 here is CASSLEQGPTPLHF. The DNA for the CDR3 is TGCGCCAGCAGCTTGGAACAGGGGCCGACACCCCTCCACTTT.

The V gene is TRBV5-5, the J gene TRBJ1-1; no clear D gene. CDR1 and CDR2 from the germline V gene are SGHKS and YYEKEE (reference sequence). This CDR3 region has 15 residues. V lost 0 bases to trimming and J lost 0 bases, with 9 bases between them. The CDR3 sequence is CASSLEDVMNTEAFF. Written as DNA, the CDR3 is TGTGCCAGCAGCTTGGAAGACGTTATGAACACTGAAGCTTTCTTT.

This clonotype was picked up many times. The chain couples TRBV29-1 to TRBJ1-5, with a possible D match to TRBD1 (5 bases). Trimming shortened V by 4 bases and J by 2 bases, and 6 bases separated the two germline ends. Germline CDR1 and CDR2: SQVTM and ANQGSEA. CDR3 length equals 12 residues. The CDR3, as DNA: TGCAGCGTTGGCAGGGGCAATCAGCCCCAGCATTTT. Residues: CSVGRGNQPQHF.

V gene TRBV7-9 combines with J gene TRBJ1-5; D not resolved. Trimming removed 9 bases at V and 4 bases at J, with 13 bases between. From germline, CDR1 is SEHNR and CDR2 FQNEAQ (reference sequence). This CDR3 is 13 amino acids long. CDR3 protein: CASSMQENQPQHF. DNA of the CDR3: TGTGCCAGTAGTATGCAAGAAAATCAGCCCCAGCATTTT. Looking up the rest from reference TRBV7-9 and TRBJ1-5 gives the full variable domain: DTGVSQNPRHKITKRGQNVTFRCDPISEHNRLYWYRQTLGQGPEFLTYFQNEAQLEKSRLLSDRFSAERPKGSFSTLEIQRTEQGDSAMYLCASSMQENQPQHFGDGTRLSIL.

CDR3 sequence: CASSRRTMTF. CDR3 DNA: TGTGCCAGCAGTAGGCGGACCATGACCTTC. J is TRBJ1-2 and V is TRBV6-6; no firm D call. The CDR3 loop spans 10 amino acids. Trimming took off 5 bases at V and 14 bases at J, with 12 bases between the two ends. Germline CDR1 reads MNHNY; CDR2 reads SVGAGI (reference sequence).

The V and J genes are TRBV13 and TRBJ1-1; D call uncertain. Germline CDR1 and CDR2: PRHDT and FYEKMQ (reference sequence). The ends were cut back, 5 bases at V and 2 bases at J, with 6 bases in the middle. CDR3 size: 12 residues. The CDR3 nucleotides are TGTGCCAGCAGCCGATTCAACACTGAAGCTTTCTTT. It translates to CASSRFNTEAFF.

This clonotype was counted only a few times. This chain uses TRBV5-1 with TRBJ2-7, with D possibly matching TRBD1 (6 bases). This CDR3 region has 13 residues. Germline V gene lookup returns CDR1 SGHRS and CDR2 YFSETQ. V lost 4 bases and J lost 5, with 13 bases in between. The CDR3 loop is CASSPGTTDEQYF. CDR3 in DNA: TGCGCCAGCAGCCCCGGGACAACGGACGAGCAGTACTTC.